This TCR beta chain came from a study of shared clonotypes between healthy human individuals. Terminally differentiated effector memory CD45RA+ cells were left out of the naive CD8 fraction, which was CD45RO-negative and positively selected for CCR7. In the original analysis: Junction-only immunoSEQ data arrived without quality scores, meaning filtering differed. Generated by immunoSEQ multiplex PCR, the TCRdb table keeps only in-frame clones and is missing some. V and J calls and clone size are given by that table; D and trimming were obtained from the DNA. The data hold about 2.2 million clones, with roughly 91% observed a single time. In the case of this clone: Antigen: not known.

Study-wide findings and caveats: For sorted subsets, rarefaction showed incomplete sequencing despite large depth. Generation probabilities of non-shared clonotypes were lower (relative to those shared by all four donors).

Specimen: naive CD8+ T cells from PBMCs. The source of this sequence is a young man in good health. Some clones in this sample may be carry-over from other donors' samples.

DNA for the CDR3: TGTGCCAGCAGCGGGCGTGGGAGGGAGACCCAGTACTTC. Translation gives CASSGRGRETQYF. The gene calls are TRBV9 and TRBJ2-5, with D possibly TRBD2 on 6 matching bases. Germline CDR1 reads SGDLS; CDR2 reads YYNGEE. The CDR3 covers 13 residues. V was trimmed by 3 bases and J by 5 bases, leaving 11 bases between them.